A selection of T cell receptor beta chains follows, all from one sample in a study of early stage breast cancer tumors. Clones were sequenced by immunoSEQ multiplex PCR, and TCRdb holds only the in-frame ones, with some missing. The sample carries about 72,000 clones, 65% to 85% recorded once. Specimen: blood. The origin of the receptors is a person between 60 and 69 years old with breast cancer. Both conserved end residues are part of each CDR3. D genes are given only for firm matches. The size field is filled for only some rows; it gives once, few, many or a size class.

j_gene,d_gene,v_gene,abundance,CDR3nt,CDR3aa
TRBJ2-5,NA,TRBV15,NA,TGTGCCACCAGCAGGAACGGCGGAGAGACCCAGTACTTC,CATSRNGGETQYF
TRBJ2-7,NA,TRBV7-9,NA,TGTGCCAGCAGCTCCGGCGCAGGGGCCTACGAGCAGTACTTC,CASSSGAGAYEQYF
TRBJ1-1,NA,TRBV4-1,once,TGCGCCAGCAGCAAGGGGGGGGGTAGGCAGAACACTGAAGCTTTCTTT,CASSKGGGRQNTEAFF
TRBJ2-7,NA,TRBV11-1,NA,TGTGCCAGCAGCTTCCAGAGGGCAAACGAGCAGTACTTC,CASSFQRANEQYF
TRBJ2-7,TRBD1,TRBV7-2,NA,TGTGCCAGCAGCCAACACCGGGACAGGGGGGGTGAGCAGTACTTC,CASSQHRDRGGEQYF
TRBJ2-7,NA,TRBV5-5,NA,TGTGCCAGCAGCCGCTCCATGACTGGCTCCTACGAGCAGTACTTC,CASSRSMTGSYEQYF
TRBJ1-5,NA,TRBV6-1,NA,TGTGCCAGCTCGGAGGGGCTCGATCAGCCCCAGCATTTT,CASSEGLDQPQHF
TRBJ2-1,TRBD2,TRBV5-1,NA,TGCGCCAGCAGACCACTAGCGGGGGGCCACAATGAGCAGTTCTTC,CASRPLAGGHNEQFF
TRBJ2-1,NA,TRBV18,NA,TGTGCCAGCTCACCGGGAGCTGAGCAGTTCTTC,CASSPGAEQFF
TRBJ1-5,NA,TRBV19,few,TGTGCCAGTAGTCCCGGGATCCGGGGGAATCAGCCCCAGCATTTT,CASSPGIRGNQPQHF
TRBJ2-7,TRBD1,TRBV2,few,TGTGCCAGCAGCGAGGGGGCGCGGACCTACGAGCAGTACTTC,CASSEGARTYEQYF
TRBJ1-5,NA,TRBV6-5,NA,TGTGCCAGCAGTAGGGACATAGTCAATCAGCCCCAGCATTTT,CASSRDIVNQPQHF
TRBJ2-3,TRBD1,TRBV4-2,NA,TGTGCCAGCAGCTCTTACAGGGGGCATGAATCGACAGATACGCAGTATTTT,CASSSYRGHESTDTQYF
TRBJ2-7,NA,TRBV28,few,TGTGCCAGCAGTACCTGGACGGAAGCCCACTACGAGCAGTACTTC,CASSTWTEAHYEQYF
TRBJ2-1,TRBD2,TRBV6-1,NA,TGTGCCAGCGGACGGGAAGGACTAGCCGGCAATGAGCAGTTCTTC,CASGREGLAGNEQFF
TRBJ2-3,NA,TRBV2,NA,TGTGCCAGCAGTGAGACCCGGACAACCCCGGATACGCAGTATTTT,CASSETRTTPDTQYF
TRBJ2-5,TRBD2,TRBV5-1,few,TGCGCCAGCAGCTTTAGCGGGGGGGGCGAGACCCAGTACTTC,CASSFSGGGETQYF
TRBJ2-5,NA,TRBV5-1,once,TGCGCCAGCAGCGTGGGACTCCCGGGTATGGAGACCCAGTACTTC,CASSVGLPGMETQYF
TRBJ1-1,NA,TRBV28,NA,TGTGCCAGCAGTTCGAGTGGGGGCATGAACACTGAAGCTTTCTTT,CASSSSGGMNTEAFF
TRBJ1-5,NA,TRBV6-6,few,TGTGCCAGCATCTCGGACAGATACAATCAGCCCCAGCATTTT,CASISDRYNQPQHF